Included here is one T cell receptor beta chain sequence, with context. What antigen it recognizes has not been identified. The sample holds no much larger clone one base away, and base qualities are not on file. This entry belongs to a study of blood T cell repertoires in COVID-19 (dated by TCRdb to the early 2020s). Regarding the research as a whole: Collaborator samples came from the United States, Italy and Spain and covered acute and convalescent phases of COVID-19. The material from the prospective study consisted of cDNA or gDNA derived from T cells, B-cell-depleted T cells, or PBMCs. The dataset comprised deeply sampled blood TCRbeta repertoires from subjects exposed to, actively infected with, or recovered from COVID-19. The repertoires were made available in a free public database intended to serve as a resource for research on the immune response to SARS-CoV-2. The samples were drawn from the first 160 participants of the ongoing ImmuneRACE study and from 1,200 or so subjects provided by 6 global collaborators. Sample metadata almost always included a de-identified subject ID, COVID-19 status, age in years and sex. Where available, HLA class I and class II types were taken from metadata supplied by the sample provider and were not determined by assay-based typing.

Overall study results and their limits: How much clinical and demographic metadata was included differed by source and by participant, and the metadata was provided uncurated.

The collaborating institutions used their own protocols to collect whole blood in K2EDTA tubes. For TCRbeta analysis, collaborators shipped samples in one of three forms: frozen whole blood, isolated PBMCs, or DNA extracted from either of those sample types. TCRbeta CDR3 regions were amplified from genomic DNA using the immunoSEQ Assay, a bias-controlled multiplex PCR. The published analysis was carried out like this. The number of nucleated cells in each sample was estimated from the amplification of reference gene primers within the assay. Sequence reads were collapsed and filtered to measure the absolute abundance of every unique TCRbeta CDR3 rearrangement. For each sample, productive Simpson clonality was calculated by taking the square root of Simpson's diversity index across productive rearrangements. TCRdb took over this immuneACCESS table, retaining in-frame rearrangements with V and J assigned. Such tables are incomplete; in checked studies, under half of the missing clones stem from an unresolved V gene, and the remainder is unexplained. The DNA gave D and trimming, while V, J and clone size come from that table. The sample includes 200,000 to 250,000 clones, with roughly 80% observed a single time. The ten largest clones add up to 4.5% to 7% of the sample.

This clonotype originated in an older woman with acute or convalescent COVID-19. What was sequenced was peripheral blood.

The bases are TGTGCCAGCAGAAACGACAGGGGGTACACTGAAGCTTTCTTT. Its translation reads: CASRNDRGYTEAFF. The rearrangement combines TRBV6-5 with TRBJ1-1, with 9 bases aligning to TRBD1. From V the trimming removes 6 bases and from J it removes 3 bases, while the gene matches leave 5 bases of the junction unaccounted for. The germline V gene provides CDR1 MNHEY and CDR2 SVGAGI. Spanning cysteine to phenylalanine, the CDR3 consists of 14 amino acids. The only DNA kept is the CDR3, 42 bases in frame from the first base.